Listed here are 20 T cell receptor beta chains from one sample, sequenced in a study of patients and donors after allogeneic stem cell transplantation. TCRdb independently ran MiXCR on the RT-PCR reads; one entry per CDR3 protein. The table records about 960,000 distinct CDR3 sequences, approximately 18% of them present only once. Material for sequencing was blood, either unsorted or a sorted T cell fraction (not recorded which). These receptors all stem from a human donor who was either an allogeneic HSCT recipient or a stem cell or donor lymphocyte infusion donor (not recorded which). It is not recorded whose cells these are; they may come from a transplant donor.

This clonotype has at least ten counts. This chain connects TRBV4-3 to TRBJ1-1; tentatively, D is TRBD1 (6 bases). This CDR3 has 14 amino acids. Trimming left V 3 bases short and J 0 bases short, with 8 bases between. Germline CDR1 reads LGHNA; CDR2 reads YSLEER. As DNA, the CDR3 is TGCGCCAGCAGCCATGGACAGCTGAACACTGAAGCTTTCTTT. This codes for CASSHGQLNTEAFF.

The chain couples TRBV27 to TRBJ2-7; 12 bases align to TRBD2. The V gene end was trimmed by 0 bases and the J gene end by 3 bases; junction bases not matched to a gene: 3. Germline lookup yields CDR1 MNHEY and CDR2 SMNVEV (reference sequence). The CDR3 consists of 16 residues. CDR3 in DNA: TGTGCCAGCAGTTTATCCCGACTAGCGGGAGTCTACGAGCAGTACTTC. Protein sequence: CASSLSRLAGVYEQYF.

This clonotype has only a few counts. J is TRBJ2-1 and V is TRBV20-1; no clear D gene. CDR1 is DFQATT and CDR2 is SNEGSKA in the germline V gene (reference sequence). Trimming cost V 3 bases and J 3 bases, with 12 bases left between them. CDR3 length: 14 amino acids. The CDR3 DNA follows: TGCAGTGCTAGCGGCGATAGTTACTACAATGAGCAGTTCTTC. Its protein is CSASGDSYYNEQFF.

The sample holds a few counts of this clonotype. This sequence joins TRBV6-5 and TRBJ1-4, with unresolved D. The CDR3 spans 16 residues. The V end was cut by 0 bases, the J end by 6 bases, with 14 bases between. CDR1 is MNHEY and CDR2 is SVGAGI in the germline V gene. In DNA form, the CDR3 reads TGTGCCAGCAGTTACTCTTCGACGGTGCGCTATGAAAAACTGTTTTTT. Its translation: CASSYSSTVRYEKLFF.

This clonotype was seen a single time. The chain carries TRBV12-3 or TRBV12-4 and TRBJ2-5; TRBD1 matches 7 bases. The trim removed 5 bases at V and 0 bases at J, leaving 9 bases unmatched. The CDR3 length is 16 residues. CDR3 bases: TGTGCCAGCAGTCGCGGACAGGTGCTCTACCAAGAGACCCAGTACTTC. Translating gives CASSRGQVLYQETQYF.

The CDR3: CSAGTTGVGWGEQYF. The CDR3 coding sequence is TGCAGTGCCGGTACTACAGGGGTGGGGTGGGGGGAGCAGTACTTC. This rearrangement joins TRBV20-1 to TRBJ2-7; 7 bases match TRBD1. The germline V gene has CDR1 DFQATT and CDR2 SNEGSKA (reference sequence). The CDR3 has 15 residues. V trimming: 6 bases; J trimming: 7 bases; junction bases outside the gene matches: 18.

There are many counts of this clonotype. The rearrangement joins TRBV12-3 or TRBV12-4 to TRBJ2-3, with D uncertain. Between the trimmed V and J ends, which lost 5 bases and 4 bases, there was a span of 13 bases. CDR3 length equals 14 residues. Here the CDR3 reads CASSPKREADTQYF. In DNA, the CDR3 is TGTGCCAGCAGTCCTAAACGAGAGGCAGATACGCAGTATTTT.

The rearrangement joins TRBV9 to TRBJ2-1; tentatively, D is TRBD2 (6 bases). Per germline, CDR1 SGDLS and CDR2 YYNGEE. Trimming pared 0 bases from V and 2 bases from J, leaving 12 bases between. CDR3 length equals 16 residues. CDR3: CASSVGGGRAYNEQFF. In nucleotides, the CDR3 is TGTGCCAGCAGCGTAGGAGGAGGGCGCGCCTACAATGAGCAGTTCTTC.

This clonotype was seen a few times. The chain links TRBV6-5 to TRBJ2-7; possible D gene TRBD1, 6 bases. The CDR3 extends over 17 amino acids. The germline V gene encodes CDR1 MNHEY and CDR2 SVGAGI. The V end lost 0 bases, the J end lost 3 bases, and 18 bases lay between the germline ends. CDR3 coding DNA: TGTGCCAGCAGTTACTCGACTCGGACAGCGGAATTCTACGAGCAGTACTTC. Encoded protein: CASSYSTRTAEFYEQYF.

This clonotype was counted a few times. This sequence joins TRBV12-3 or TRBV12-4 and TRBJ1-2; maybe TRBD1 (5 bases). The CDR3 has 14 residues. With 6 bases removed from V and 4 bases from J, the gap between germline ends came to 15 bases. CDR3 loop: CASRKAGTAYGYTF. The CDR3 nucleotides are TGTGCCAGCAGGAAGGCCGGGACTGCCTATGGCTACACCTTC.

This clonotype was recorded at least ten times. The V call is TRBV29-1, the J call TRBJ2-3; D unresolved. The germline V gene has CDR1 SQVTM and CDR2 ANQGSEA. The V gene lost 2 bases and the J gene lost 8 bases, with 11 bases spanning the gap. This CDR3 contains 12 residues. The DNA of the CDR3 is TGCAGCGTTGAACCAAGCCTTAGTACGCAGTATTTT. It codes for CSVEPSLSTQYF.

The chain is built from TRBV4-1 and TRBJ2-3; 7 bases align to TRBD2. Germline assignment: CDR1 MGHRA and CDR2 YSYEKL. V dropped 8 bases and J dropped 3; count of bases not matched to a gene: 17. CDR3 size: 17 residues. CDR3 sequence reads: CASYNVYGAGGTDTQYF. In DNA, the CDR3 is TGCGCCAGCTACAACGTGTATGGGGCCGGGGGGACAGATACGCAGTATTTT.

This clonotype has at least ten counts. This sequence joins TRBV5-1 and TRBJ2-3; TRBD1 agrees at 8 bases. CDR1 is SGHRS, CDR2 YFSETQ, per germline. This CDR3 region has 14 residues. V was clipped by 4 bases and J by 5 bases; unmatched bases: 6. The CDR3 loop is CASSQDREGDTQYF. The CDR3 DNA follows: TGCGCCAGCAGCCAGGACAGGGAAGGAGATACGCAGTATTTT.

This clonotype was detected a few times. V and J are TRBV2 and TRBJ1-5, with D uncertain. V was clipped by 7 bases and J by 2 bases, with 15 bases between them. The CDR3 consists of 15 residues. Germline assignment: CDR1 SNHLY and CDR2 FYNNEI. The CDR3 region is CASIREGRGNQPQHF. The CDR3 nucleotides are TGTGCCAGCATCCGGGAGGGTAGAGGCAATCAGCCCCAGCATTTT.

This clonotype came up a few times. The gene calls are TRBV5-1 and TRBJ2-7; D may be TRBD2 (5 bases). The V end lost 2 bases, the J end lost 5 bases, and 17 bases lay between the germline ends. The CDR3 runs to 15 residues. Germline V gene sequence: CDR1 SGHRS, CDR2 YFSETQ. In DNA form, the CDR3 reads TGCGCCAGCAGCTTCGGAACGAGGGTCCTTCACGAGCAGTACTTC. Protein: CASSFGTRVLHEQYF.

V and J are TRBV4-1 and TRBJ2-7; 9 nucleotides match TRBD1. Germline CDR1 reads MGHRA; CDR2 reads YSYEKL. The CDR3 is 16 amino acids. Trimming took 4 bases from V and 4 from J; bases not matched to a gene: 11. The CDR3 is CASSRGGTGLLYEQYF. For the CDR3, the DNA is TGCGCCAGCAGCCGCGGAGGGACAGGGCTGCTGTACGAGCAGTACTTC.

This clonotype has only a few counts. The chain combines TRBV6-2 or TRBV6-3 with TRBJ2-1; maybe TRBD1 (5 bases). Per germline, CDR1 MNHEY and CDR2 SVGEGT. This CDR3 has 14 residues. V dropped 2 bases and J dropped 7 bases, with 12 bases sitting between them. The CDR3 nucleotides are TGTGCCAGCAGTTACCCCAGGGTAAGAAATGAGCAGTTCTTC. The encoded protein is CASSYPRVRNEQFF.

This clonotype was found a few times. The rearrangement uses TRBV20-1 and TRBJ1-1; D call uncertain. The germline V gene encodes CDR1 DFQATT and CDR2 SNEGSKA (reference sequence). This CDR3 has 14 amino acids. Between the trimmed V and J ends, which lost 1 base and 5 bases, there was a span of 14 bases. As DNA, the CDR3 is TGCAGTGCTAGAGTGAGGGCCCCGGGGACTGAAGCTTTCTTT. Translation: CSARVRAPGTEAFF.

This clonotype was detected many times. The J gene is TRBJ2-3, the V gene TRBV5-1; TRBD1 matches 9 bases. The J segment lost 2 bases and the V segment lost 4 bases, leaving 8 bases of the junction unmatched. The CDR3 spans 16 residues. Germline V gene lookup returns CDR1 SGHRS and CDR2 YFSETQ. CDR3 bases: TGCGCCAGCAGCATAACAGGGGGCACTGCCACAGATACGCAGTATTTT. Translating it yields CASSITGGTATDTQYF.

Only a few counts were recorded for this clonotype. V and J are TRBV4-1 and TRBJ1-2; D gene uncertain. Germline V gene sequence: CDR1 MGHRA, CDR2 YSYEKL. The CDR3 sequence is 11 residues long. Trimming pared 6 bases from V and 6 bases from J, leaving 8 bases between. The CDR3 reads CASREAHGYTF. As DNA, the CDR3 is TGCGCCAGCAGGGAGGCCCATGGCTACACCTTC.